This T cell receptor (beta chain) emerged from a study of cytomegalovirus exposure and HLA in healthy donors. Study-wide results and limits: An analysis was carried out at a later point. It showed that HLA-associated TCR beta chains were more clonally expanded than equally common non-associated chains. A prior analysis recorded that most TCR beta V segments were productive about 87% or about 30% of the time. Later work associated roughly 15,000 TCR beta sequences with HLA alleles at 0.05 false discovery rate. There were several of the most significant clusters that appeared linked to common viral pathogens in a later analysis.

With 60 Vbeta and 13 Jbeta primers, the PCR was carried out. Assay: immunoSEQ multiplex PCR; the TCRdb copy retains only in-frame clones and omits some. The sample carries about 140,000 clones, about four fifths recorded once. CDR1 and CDR2 (germline): MDHEN, SYDVKM. CDR3 length equals 15 residues. The V end was cut by 8 bases, the J end by 2 bases, with 16 bases between. In the case of this clone: The target antigen is unknown.

The receptor's source is a woman aged 18-29 years in good health and CMV-seropositive. The source material was PBMCs. The chain recombines TRBV28 with TRBJ1-3; D not certain. CDR3 loop: CASGSIGEPGNTIYF. As DNA, the CDR3 is TGTGCCAGCGGGTCCATCGGGGAACCTGGAAACACCATATATTTT. The whole variable domain, filled in from reference TRBV28 and TRBJ1-3, reads DVKVTQSSRYLVKRTGEKVFLECVQDMDHENMFWYRQDPGLGLRLIYFSYDVKMKEKGDIPEGYSVSREKKERFSLILESASTNQTSMYLCASGSIGEPGNTIYFGEGSWLTVV.